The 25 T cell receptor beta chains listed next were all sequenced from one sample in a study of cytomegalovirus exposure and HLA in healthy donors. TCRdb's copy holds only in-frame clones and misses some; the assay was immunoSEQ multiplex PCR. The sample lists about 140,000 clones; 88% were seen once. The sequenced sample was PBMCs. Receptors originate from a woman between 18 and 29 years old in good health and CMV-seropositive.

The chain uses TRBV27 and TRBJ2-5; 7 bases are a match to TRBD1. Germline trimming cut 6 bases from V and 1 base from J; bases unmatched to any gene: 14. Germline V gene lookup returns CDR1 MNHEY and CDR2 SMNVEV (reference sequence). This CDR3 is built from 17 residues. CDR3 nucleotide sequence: TGTGCCAGCAGCCTGTCCCGGGACAGCTTTACCCAAGAGACCCAGTACTTC. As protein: CASSLSRDSFTQETQYF.

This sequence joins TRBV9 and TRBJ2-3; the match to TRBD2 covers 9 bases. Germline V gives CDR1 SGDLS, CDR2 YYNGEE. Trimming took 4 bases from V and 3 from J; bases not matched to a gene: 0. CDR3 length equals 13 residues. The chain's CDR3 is CASSLAGTDTQYF. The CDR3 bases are TGTGCCAGCAGCCTAGCGGGGACAGATACGCAGTATTTT.

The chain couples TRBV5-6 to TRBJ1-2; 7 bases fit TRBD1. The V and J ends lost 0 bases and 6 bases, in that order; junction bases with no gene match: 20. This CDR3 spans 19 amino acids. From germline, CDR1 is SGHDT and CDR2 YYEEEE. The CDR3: CASSLAGGGEHFPMDGYTF. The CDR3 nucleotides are TGTGCCAGCAGCTTGGCCGGAGGGGGCGAACACTTTCCGATGGATGGCTACACCTTC.

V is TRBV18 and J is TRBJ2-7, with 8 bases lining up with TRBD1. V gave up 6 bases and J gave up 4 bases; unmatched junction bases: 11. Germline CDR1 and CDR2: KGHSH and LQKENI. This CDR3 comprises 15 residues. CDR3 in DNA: TGTGCCAGCTCCCAAGGGACAGGCAGTGAGTACGAGCAGTACTTC. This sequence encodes CASSQGTGSEYEQYF.

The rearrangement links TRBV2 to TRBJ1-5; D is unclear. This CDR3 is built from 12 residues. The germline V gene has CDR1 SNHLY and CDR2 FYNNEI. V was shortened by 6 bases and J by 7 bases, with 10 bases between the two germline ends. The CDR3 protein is CASRPDGQPQHF. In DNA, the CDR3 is TGTGCCAGCAGGCCAGACGGGCAGCCCCAGCATTTT.

The CDR3 bases are TGCGCCAGCAGCCGGTCTAGCGGGGGGATCTCTGGGGCCAACGTCCTGACTTTC. This translates into CASSRSSGGISGANVLTF. J is TRBJ2-6 and V is TRBV5-1, with TRBD2 matching 11 bases. The germline CDR1 and CDR2 sequences are SGHRS and YFSETQ. The CDR3 runs 18 residues. The trim removed 4 bases at V and 0 bases at J, leaving 6 bases unmatched.

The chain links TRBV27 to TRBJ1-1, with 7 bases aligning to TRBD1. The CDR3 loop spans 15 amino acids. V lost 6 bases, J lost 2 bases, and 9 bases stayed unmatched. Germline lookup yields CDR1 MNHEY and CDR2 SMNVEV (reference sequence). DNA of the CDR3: TGTGCCAGCAGAATCAGACAGGGAGTAAACACTGAAGCTTTCTTT. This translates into CASRIRQGVNTEAFF.

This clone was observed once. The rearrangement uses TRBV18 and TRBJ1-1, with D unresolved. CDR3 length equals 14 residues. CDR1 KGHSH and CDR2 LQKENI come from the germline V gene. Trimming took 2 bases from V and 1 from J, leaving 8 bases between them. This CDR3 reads CASSPGRENTEAFF. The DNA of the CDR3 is TGTGCCAGCTCACCAGGACGGGAGAACACTGAAGCTTTCTTT.

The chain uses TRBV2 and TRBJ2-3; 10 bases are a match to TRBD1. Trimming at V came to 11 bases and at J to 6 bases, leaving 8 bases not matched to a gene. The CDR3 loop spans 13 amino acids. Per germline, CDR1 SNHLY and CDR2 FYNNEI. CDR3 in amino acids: CAGTGVGGDTQYF. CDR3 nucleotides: TGTGCCGGGACAGGGGTCGGCGGCGATACGCAGTATTTT. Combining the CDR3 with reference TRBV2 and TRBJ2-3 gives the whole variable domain EPEVTQTPSHQVTQMGQEVILRCVPISNHLYFYWYRQILGQKVEFLVSFYNNEISEKSEIFDDQFSVERPDGSNFTLKIRSTKLEDSAMYFCAGTGVGGDTQYFGPGTRLTVL.

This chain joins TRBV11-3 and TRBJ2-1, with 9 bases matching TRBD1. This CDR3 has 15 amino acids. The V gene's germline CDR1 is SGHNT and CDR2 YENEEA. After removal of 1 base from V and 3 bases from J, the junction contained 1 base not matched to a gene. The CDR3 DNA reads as TGTGCCAGCAGCTTAGGGACAGGGGTCTACAATGAGCAGTTCTTC. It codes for CASSLGTGVYNEQFF.

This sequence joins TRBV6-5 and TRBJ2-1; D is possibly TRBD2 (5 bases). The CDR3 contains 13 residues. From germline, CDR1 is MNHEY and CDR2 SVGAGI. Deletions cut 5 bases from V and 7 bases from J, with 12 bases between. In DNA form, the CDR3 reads TGTGCCAGCAGTGAGGGAAGAATTAATGAGCAGTTCTTC. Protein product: CASSEGRINEQFF.

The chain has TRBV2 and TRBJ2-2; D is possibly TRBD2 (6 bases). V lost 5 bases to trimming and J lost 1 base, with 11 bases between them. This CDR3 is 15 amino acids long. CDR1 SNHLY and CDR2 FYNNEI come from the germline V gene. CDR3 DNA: TGTGCCAGCAGTCGTTGGGGAGGGAACACCGGGGAGCTGTTTTTT. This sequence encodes CASSRWGGNTGELFF.

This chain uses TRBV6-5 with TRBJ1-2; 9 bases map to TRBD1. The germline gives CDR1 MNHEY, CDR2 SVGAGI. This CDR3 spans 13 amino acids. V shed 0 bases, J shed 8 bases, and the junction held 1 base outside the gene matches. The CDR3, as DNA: TGTGCCAGCAGTTACTCTGGACAGGGGGGCTACACCTTC. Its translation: CASSYSGQGGYTF.

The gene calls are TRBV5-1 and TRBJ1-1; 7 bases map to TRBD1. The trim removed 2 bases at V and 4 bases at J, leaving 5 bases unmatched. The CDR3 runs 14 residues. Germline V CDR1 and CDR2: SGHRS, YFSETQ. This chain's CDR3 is CASSLDRAGTEAFF. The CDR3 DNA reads TGCGCCAGCAGCTTAGACAGGGCAGGCACTGAAGCTTTCTTT. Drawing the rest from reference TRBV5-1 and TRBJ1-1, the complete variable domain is KAGVTQTPRYLIKTRGQQVTLSCSPISGHRSVSWYQQTPGQGLQFLFEYFSETQRNKGNFPGRFSGRQFSNSRSEMNVSTLELGDSALYLCASSLDRAGTEAFFGQGTRLTVV.

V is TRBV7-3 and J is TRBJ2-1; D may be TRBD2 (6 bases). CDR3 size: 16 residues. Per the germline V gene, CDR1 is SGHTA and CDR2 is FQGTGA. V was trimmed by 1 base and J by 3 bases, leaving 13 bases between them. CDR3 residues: CASSLKGWTNYNEQFF. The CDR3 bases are TGTGCCAGCAGCTTAAAAGGCTGGACTAACTACAATGAGCAGTTCTTC.

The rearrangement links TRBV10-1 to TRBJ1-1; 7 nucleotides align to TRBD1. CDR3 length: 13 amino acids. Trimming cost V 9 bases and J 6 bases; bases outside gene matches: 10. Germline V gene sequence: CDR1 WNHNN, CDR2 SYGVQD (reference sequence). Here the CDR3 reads CASPRGQFPEAFF. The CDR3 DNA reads TGCGCCAGTCCCCGGGGACAGTTCCCTGAAGCTTTCTTT.

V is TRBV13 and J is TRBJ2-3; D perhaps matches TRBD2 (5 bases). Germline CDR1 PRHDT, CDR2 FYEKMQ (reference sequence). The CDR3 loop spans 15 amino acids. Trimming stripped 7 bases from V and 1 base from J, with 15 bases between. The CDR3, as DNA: TGTGCCAGCACGCTTAGGAGGCTGGGCACAGATACGCAGTATTTT. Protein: CASTLRRLGTDTQYF.

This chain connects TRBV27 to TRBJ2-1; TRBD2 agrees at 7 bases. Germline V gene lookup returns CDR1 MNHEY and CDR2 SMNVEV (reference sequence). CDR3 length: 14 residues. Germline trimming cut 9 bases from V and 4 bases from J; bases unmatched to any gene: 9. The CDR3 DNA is TGTGCCAGTGAAGGAGCGGGGCCGTACAATGAGCAGTTCTTC. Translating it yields CASEGAGPYNEQFF.

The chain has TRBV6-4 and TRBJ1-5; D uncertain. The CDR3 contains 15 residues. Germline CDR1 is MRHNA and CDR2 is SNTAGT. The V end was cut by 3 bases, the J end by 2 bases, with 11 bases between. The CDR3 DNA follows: TGTGCCAGCAGTGAGCTCGCAGGTCGCAATCAGCCCCAGCATTTT. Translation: CASSELAGRNQPQHF.

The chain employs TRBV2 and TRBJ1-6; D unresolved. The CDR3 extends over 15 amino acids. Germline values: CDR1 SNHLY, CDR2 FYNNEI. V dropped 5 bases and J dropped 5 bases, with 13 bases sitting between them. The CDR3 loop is CASSSEAPNNSPLHF. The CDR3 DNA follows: TGTGCCAGCAGTTCGGAGGCCCCTAATAATTCACCCCTCCACTTT.

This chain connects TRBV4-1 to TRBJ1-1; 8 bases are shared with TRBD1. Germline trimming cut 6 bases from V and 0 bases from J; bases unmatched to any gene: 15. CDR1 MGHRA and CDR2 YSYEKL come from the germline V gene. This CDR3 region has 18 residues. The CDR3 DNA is TGCGCCAGCAGTCGGCCCGGGACAGGTCCCCTGATGAACACTGAAGCTTTCTTT. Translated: CASSRPGTGPLMNTEAFF.

The chain's CDR3 is CASSQVLVADTQYF. Written as DNA, the CDR3 is TGCGCCAGCAGCCAGGTCCTAGTGGCAGATACGCAGTATTTT. V gene TRBV4-1 combines with J gene TRBJ2-3; the D is unclear. Germline V gives CDR1 MGHRA, CDR2 YSYEKL. Deletions cut 3 bases from V and 4 bases from J, with 11 bases between. The CDR3 runs to 14 residues.

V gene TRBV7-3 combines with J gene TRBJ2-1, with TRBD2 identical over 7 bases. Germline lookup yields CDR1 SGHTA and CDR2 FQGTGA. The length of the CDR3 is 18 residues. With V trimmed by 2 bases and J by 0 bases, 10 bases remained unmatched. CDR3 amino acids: CASSLASGAGSSYNEQFF. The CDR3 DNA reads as TGTGCCAGCAGCTTAGCCTCGGGAGCGGGGAGCTCCTACAATGAGCAGTTCTTC.

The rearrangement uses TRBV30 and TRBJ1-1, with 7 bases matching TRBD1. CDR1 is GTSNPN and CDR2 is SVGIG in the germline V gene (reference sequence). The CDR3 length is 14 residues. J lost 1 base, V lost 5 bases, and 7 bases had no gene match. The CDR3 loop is CAWDRTGRNTEAFF. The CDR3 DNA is TGTGCCTGGGACAGGACAGGACGGAACACTGAAGCTTTCTTT.

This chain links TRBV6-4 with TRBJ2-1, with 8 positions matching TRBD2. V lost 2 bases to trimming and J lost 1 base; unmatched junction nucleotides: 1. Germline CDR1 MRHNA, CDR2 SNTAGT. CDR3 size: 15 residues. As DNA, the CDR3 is TGTGCCAGCAGTGACGTAGCGGGGTCCTACAATGAGCAGTTCTTC. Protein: CASSDVAGSYNEQFF.